This record covers a single TCR beta chain. What this receptor recognizes is not known. The read stops 3 residues short of the end of the CDR3; the missing end is completed from the germline J gene. Every participant had a single incident cervical HPV16 infection, and women with prevalent HPV16 infections were excluded. Cervical HPV DNA was detected with MY09/MY11 PCR, and genotyping was done with dot-blot hybridization. About 15 mL of heparinized blood were centrifuged, and the buffy coat was aliquoted, frozen at -30°C, then stored at -80°C. Genomic DNA was extracted from buffy coat specimens using QIAGEN kits. The immunoSEQ assay used multiplex PCR to amplify TCR beta CDR3 regions from an average of around 1,200 ng of genomic DNA per sample. Primer bias was corrected in the assay by using a complete synthetic TCR repertoire to establish an amplification baseline. The amplicons were sequenced on the Illumina platform. Turning to the authors' computational methods: Sequences were error-corrected by clustering with frequency ratios and a modified nearest-neighbor algorithm, then analyzed in the immunoSEQ Analyzer with IMGT gene definitions. TCR richness and evenness were averaged over 20 rarefaction repeats at each rarefaction depth, excluding samples with fewer sequences than the depth. Wilcoxon rank sum tests with FDR correction were used to compare V, D and J gene relative abundances between the groups. An intraclass correlation of around 96% for TCR richness and an average of about 77% across some 69 gene segments were obtained from the blinded duplicates. Here the immuneACCESS table is served through TCRdb, limited to in-frame sequences with V and J called. Missing clones are a known gap in these copies; in checked studies unresolved V genes cover under half, and the rest lacks a known reason. That table gives V, J and clone size, and the DNA gave D and trimming. The sample's own table lists approximately 25,000 clones. Roughly 20% of the sample goes to the ten largest clones.

The data are from a study of T cells in women clearing cervical HPV infection (dated by TCRdb to the late 2010s). For the wider study: The cases were 25 to 30 women with histologically confirmed HPV16-related CIN3 or worse, and 2 of those women had invasive cancers. Controls were around 25 women whose single incident HPV16 infection cleared within 12 months without precancer or cancer developing. Blood from cases was drawn at the visit where the lesion was first identified, while blood from controls was drawn once the infection was no longer detected. For cases, a median interval of nearly 150 days, with an interquartile range of roughly 80 to 210 days, was observed between lesion detection and blood sampling. Since only a few of the women had HLA typing available, the possibility that HLA type was acting as a confounder could not be ruled out. Nested within Costa Rica's Guanacaste HPV Natural History Study, an exploratory proof-of-principle case-control study compared TCR repertoires across cervical HPV16 outcomes. Cases were matched to controls by age within five years and by the year the sample was collected. A median age of almost 35 years was observed in cases versus approximately 38 in controls, and no significant differences in baseline characteristics were found. In the parent cohort, around 10,000 women aged 18 or older were enrolled in Guanacaste, Costa Rica, during about 1993 to 1995 and then followed for approximately 7 years. As quality controls, five blinded duplicates were added to each group, bringing the total to about 60 samples made up of 50 participants and approximately ten replicates. General conclusions and limits of the study: T-cell numbers per sample were unknown, so richness differences could reflect varying T-cell content rather than repertoire biology. Random forest classifiers combining richness and V gene abundances distinguished cases from controls with an estimated AUC of 0.8 to 0.9. CIN3+ cases had significantly higher TCR repertoire richness than controls across sequencing depths, but evenness did not differ between the groups. Whether associations preceded infection or resulted from infection could not be shown with the cross-sectional design, and effector/memory subsets and HPV-specific T cells were not isolated. TRBV6-7 relative abundance was lower in cases than in controls (around 0.11% versus 0.16%; Bonferroni P = 0.0008).

Taken from cysteine to phenylalanine, the CDR3 has 13 residues. The 30 bases shown cover part of the CDR3, and their frame starts at base 1. Relative to germline, V is missing 8 bases and J is missing 7 bases, with 6 bases of the junction outside any gene match. CDR1 is given as SEHNR and CDR2 as FQNEAQ, both from the germline V gene (reference sequence). Sequencing was carried out using blood buffy coat. The V and J segments used are TRBV7-9 and TRBJ2-5; TRBD1 matches 11 bases in the middle. This TCR was recovered from a woman between 18 and 70 years old with a cervical HPV16 infection that either progressed to CIN3+ or cleared (not recorded which). The covered CDR3 bases are TGTGCCAGCGGCGGGACAGGGGGGGCGACC. Translated, this gives CASGGTGGAT. From start to end, the CDR3 is CASGGTGGATQYF.